This passage covers 25 T cell receptor beta chains from one sample sequenced in a study of blood T cell repertoires in COVID-19. The table came from immunoSEQ multiplex PCR; TCRdb's copy has only in-frame clones and leaves some out. The data contain about 210,000 clones, around 83% of them seen just once; the ten biggest clones take up about 4.8%. Sequenced sample: peripheral blood. The receptors originated from an older woman with COVID-19, enrolled during active disease.

CDR3 sequence: CASSQVPAGYTGELFF. The CDR3 bases are TGCGCCAGCAGCCAAGTCCCAGCGGGATACACCGGGGAGCTGTTTTTT. The V gene is TRBV4-1, the J gene TRBJ2-2, with 7 bases identical to TRBD2. V gave up 1 base and J gave up 3 bases; unmatched junction bases: 5. The V gene's germline CDR1 is MGHRA and CDR2 YSYEKL. The CDR3 has 16 amino acids.

This clone was counted only a few times. V and J are TRBV28 and TRBJ2-3, with 10 bases aligning to TRBD2. Germline CDR1 and CDR2: MDHEN and SYDVKM. V shed 6 bases and J 1 base; nucleotides not matched to a gene: 13. This CDR3 contains 18 residues. CDR3 residues: CASSPAGGPARGTDTQYF. CDR3 DNA: TGTGCCAGCAGCCCAGCGGGAGGGCCGGCTCGGGGCACAGATACGCAGTATTTT.

The CDR3: CASRPGGAAYFNYGYTF. The CDR3 nucleotides read TGTGCCAGCAGGCCCGGGGGGGCGGCCTACTTTAACTATGGCTACACCTTC. The chain uses TRBV28 and TRBJ1-2, with D possibly TRBD1 on 6 matching bases. The ends were cut back, 6 bases at V and 1 base at J, with 21 bases in the middle. Looked up from germline, CDR1 is MDHEN and CDR2 is SYDVKM. This CDR3 contains 17 residues.

This clone was found many times. CDR3 sequence: CASSGPTSGSPYF. CDR3 nucleotides: TGTGCCAGCAGTGGACCAACTAGCGGGAGCCCGTACTTC. V gene TRBV28 combines with J gene TRBJ2-7; 11 bases fit TRBD2. J gave up 12 bases and V 5 bases, and 9 bases lay outside the gene matches. This CDR3 is 13 amino acids long. CDR1 MDHEN and CDR2 SYDVKM come from the germline V gene.

The chain uses TRBV19 and TRBJ1-1; TRBD1 is a possible D gene (5 bases). This CDR3 region has 16 residues. Germline CDR1 reads LNHDA; CDR2 reads SQIVND (reference sequence). Deletions cut 4 bases from V and 1 base from J, with 16 bases between. CDR3: CASSNGKGVGNTEAFF. The CDR3 DNA reads TGTGCCAGTAGTAATGGCAAAGGGGTAGGGAACACTGAAGCTTTCTTT.

V gene TRBV21-1 combines with J gene TRBJ1-4; TRBD1, the table's D call, was not compared with the DNA. TRBV21-1 is marked as a pseudogene. The CDR3 is made up of 17 amino acids. CDR3 bases: TGTGCCAGGTCCCGGGACAGGGCCCCCCGAGGGGATGAAAAACTGTTTTTT. It encodes CARSRDRAPRGDEKLFF.

This clone has a single count. The genes are TRBV29-1 and TRBJ2-1, with D tentatively TRBD1 (5 bases). This CDR3 contains 13 residues. The germline V and J ends were trimmed by 7 bases and 4 bases, with 14 bases remaining between them. The germline V gene has CDR1 SQVTM and CDR2 ANQGSEA. CDR3 sequence (DNA): TGCAGCGGACGACAGACAAATTACAATGAGCAGTTCTTC. Residues: CSGRQTNYNEQFF.

The V gene is TRBV7-9, the J gene TRBJ2-2, with a weak D call TRBD1 (6 bases). The length of the CDR3 is 13 residues. The germline V gene encodes CDR1 SEHNR and CDR2 FQNEAQ (reference sequence). Trimming removed 4 bases from V and 6 bases from J, with 9 bases in between. CDR3 region: CASSSQGPGELFF. The CDR3 coding sequence is TGTGCCAGCAGCTCTCAGGGGCCCGGGGAGCTGTTTTTT.

This clone was found once. The genes are TRBV7-3 and TRBJ2-3; a possible D gene is TRBD2 (5 bases). Trimming pared 1 base from V and 2 bases from J, leaving 16 bases between. The germline gives CDR1 SGHTA, CDR2 FQGTGA. The CDR3 has 17 amino acids. The CDR3 here is CASSLKKVEADTDTQYF. In DNA form, the CDR3 reads TGTGCCAGCAGCTTAAAGAAGGTGGAGGCGGACACAGATACGCAGTATTTT.

The genes are TRBV30 and TRBJ2-1; D not resolved. This CDR3 contains 13 residues. CDR1 and CDR2 from the germline V gene are GTSNPN and SVGIG (reference sequence). The V end lost 0 bases, the J end lost 7 bases, and 10 bases lay between the germline ends. The CDR3 here is CAWSVLSENEQFF. In nucleotides, the CDR3 is TGTGCCTGGAGTGTACTCTCCGAGAATGAGCAGTTCTTC.

V is TRBV11-2 and J is TRBJ1-5; D gene ambiguous. V lost 1 base and J 4 bases, leaving 5 bases between the germline ends. Germline loops: CDR1 SGHAT, CDR2 FQNNGV. The CDR3 length is 13 residues. This CDR3 is CASSLAVNQPQHF. In nucleotides, the CDR3 is TGTGCCAGCAGCTTAGCCGTAAATCAGCCCCAGCATTTT.

J is TRBJ2-1 and V is TRBV7-2, with D perhaps matching TRBD1 (5 bases). The CDR3 contains 15 residues. CDR1 SGHTA and CDR2 FQGNSA come from the germline V gene. The V gene lost 2 bases and the J gene lost 3 bases, with 11 bases spanning the gap. This CDR3 is CASSLRQGNYNEQFF. CDR3 bases: TGTGCCAGCAGCTTACGGCAGGGTAACTACAATGAGCAGTTCTTC.

The chain recombines TRBV7-2 with TRBJ2-7, with 8 bases lining up with TRBD1. The germline V gene encodes CDR1 SGHTA and CDR2 FQGNSA. J lost 1 base, V lost 2 bases, and 7 bases had no gene match. The CDR3 has 16 residues. In nucleotides, the CDR3 is TGTGCCAGCAGCTTATCGGCAGGGGGCGTTTCCTACGAGCAGTACTTC. Residues: CASSLSAGGVSYEQYF.

V gene TRBV5-4 combines with J gene TRBJ2-4; weak D call: TRBD2 (6 bases). Germline V gene data show CDR1 as SGHNT and CDR2 as YYREEE (reference sequence). V lost 0 bases, J lost 8 bases, and 9 bases lay in between. There are 13 residues in the CDR3. In DNA form, the CDR3 reads TGTGCCAGCAGCTTGGCCGGGGGAGACATTCAGTACTTC. Amino acid sequence: CASSLAGGDIQYF.

A few counts support this clone. The J gene is TRBJ1-1, the V gene TRBV27; 9 positions agree with TRBD1. Germline loops: CDR1 MNHEY, CDR2 SMNVEV (reference sequence). This CDR3 is built from 15 residues. The J segment lost 5 bases and the V segment lost 4 bases, leaving 8 bases of the junction unmatched. The CDR3 loop reads CASSSLTGGRTEAFF. As DNA, the CDR3 is TGTGCCAGCAGTTCATTGACAGGGGGGAGAACTGAAGCTTTCTTT.

The chain uses TRBV28 and TRBJ2-2; TRBD1 matches at 7 bases. The CDR3 contains 15 residues. In germline, CDR1 is MDHEN, CDR2 SYDVKM. J gave up 0 bases and V 6 bases, and 4 bases lay outside the gene matches. The CDR3 is CASSIGTANTGELFF. The CDR3 DNA sequence: TGTGCCAGCAGCATAGGGACAGCGAACACCGGGGAGCTGTTTTTT.

V and J are TRBV7-9 and TRBJ2-2; D perhaps matches TRBD2 (7 bases). Between the trimmed V and J ends, which lost 3 bases and 1 base, there was a span of 12 bases. CDR3 length: 16 residues. Germline CDR1 reads SEHNR; CDR2 reads FQNEAQ (reference sequence). The CDR3 region has the DNA TGTGCCAGCAGCTTTGACGGGGGGCGGAACACCGGGGAGCTGTTTTTT. Amino acid sequence: CASSFDGGRNTGELFF.

The count of this clone is one. The chain couples TRBV27 to TRBJ2-1; D may be TRBD2 (6 bases). Germline V gene data show CDR1 as MNHEY and CDR2 as SMNVEV (reference sequence). The CDR3 is 14 residues long. V shed 7 bases and J shed 6 bases, with 16 bases lying between them. DNA of the CDR3: TGTGCCAGCACCACTAGCAGCTTCGGCAATGAGCAGTTCTTC. Its protein is CASTTSSFGNEQFF.

This rearrangement joins TRBV2 to TRBJ1-1; D ambiguous. Germline V gene lookup returns CDR1 SNHLY and CDR2 FYNNEI. Trimming pared 0 bases from V and 10 bases from J, leaving 15 bases between. This CDR3 region has 14 residues. The CDR3 bases are TGTGCCAGCAGTGAAGCGCTTTTTCCCCCGAGAGCTTTCTTT. Encoded protein: CASSEALFPPRAFF.

The rearrangement joins TRBV6-5 to TRBJ2-4, with TRBD2 as a possible D gene (6 bases). Per germline, CDR1 MNHEY and CDR2 SVGAGI. Trimming removed 4 bases at V and 0 bases at J, with 10 bases between. This CDR3 comprises 15 residues. Here the CDR3 DNA reads TGTGCCAGCAGTTCCACGGGACTAGCCAAAAACATTCAGTACTTC. Translating it yields CASSSTGLAKNIQYF.

The chain is built from TRBV15 and TRBJ2-2, with TRBD1 as a possible D gene (6 bases). The CDR3 is 15 residues long. Trimming took 3 bases from V and 6 from J, leaving 14 bases between them. Germline V gives CDR1 LNHNV, CDR2 YYDKDF (reference sequence). CDR3 nucleotide sequence: TGTGCCACCAGCAGGACAGGATCATCCCCCGGGGAGCTGTTTTTT. This translates into CATSRTGSSPGELFF.

The V gene is TRBV6-5, the J gene TRBJ1-1; D not certain. The CDR3 runs 13 residues. Germline CDR1 MNHEY, CDR2 SVGAGI. V dropped 7 bases and J dropped 0 bases, with 9 bases sitting between them. The CDR3 nucleotides are TGTGCCAGCAACCCAGTTATGAACACTGAAGCTTTCTTT. It yields the protein CASNPVMNTEAFF.

This clone has only one observation. The chain has TRBV7-2 and TRBJ2-1; the D gene is possibly TRBD2 (5 bases). Germline loops: CDR1 SGHTA, CDR2 FQGNSA. V shed 4 bases and J shed 0 bases, with 10 bases lying between them. CDR3 length: 15 residues. The CDR3, as DNA: TGTGCCAGCAGCTCCACTAGGAGCTCCTACAATGAGCAGTTCTTC. It is translated as CASSSTRSSYNEQFF.

V gene TRBV3-1 (or the pseudogene TRBV3-2) combines with J gene TRBJ2-1; 13 bases agree with TRBD2. This CDR3 has 16 amino acids. From germline, CDR1 is LGHDT and CDR2 YNNKEL (reference sequence). Trimming took 8 bases from V and 7 from J; bases not matched to a gene: 11. CDR3 sequence reads: CASGLAGAIRVNEQFF. CDR3 nucleotide sequence: TGTGCCAGCGGACTAGCGGGAGCCATAAGAGTGAATGAGCAGTTCTTC.

The chain carries TRBV5-1 and TRBJ2-7; TRBD2 is a possible D gene (5 bases). The CDR3 length is 12 residues. Germline CDR1 is SGHRS and CDR2 is YFSETQ. Trimming shortened V by 2 bases and J by 5 bases, and 8 bases separated the two germline ends. CDR3 sequence reads: CASSFPGDEQYF. The DNA for the CDR3 is TGCGCCAGCAGCTTCCCCGGGGACGAGCAGTACTTC.